This T cell receptor beta chain was retrieved from a study of blood T cell repertoires in COVID-19. Background on the study: The origin of the acute and convalescent COVID-19 samples was the United States, Italy and Spain.

Clinical history as reported by participants underpinned cohort assignment. Sequencing was performed with immunoSEQ multiplex PCR; in TCRdb, only in-frame clones are kept and a portion is missing. This sample has some 300,000 clones, with about 89% found just once. The origin of this receptor is a woman aged 40 to 50 who had recovered from COVID-19. The sample comprised PBMCs or T cells enriched from blood (not recorded which).

The CDR3 nucleotides read TGTGCCAGCAGCGTTAGCGGAAACTACAATGAGCAGTTCTTC. It codes for CASSVSGNYNEQFF. The V and J genes are TRBV9 and TRBJ2-1, with D perhaps matching TRBD2 (6 bases). The CDR3 sequence is 14 residues long. Trimming cost V 2 bases and J 3 bases, with 9 bases left between them. Germline assignment: CDR1 SGDLS and CDR2 YYNGEE.